These 25 T cell receptor beta chains share one sample of origin, sequenced in a study of T cell repertoires in aging, cancer and after chemotherapy. TRB rearrangements spanning V, D and J were amplified using mixed TRB-A/B primers. TCRdb re-derived calls from the multiplex PCR reads in MiXCR, one entry per CDR3 protein. The repertoire includes under 5,000 distinct CDR3 sequences, approximately 40% of them detected once, and 3.6% sits in the top ten. Peripheral blood genomic DNA, not sorted cells or RNA, was the template. Sequenced sample: blood. Receptor source: a human donor with a blood cancer.

By sample fraction, this clonotype is large (0.1 to 1%). J is TRBJ2-1 and V is TRBV29-1, with 11 bases matching TRBD2. CDR1 and CDR2 from the germline V gene are SQVTM and ANQGSEA. The CDR3 extends over 15 amino acids. J lost 8 bases, V lost 7 bases, and 13 bases had no gene match. The CDR3 region is CSAHDSGRAKDEQFF. CDR3 in DNA: TGCAGCGCTCACGATAGCGGGAGGGCCAAGGATGAGCAGTTCTTC.

By sample fraction, this clonotype is medium-sized. The chain joins TRBV19 to TRBJ2-5, with 7 positions matching TRBD2. The V gene's germline CDR1 is LNHDA and CDR2 SQIVND (reference sequence). The CDR3 runs to 12 residues. V lost 9 bases to trimming and J lost 5 bases; unmatched junction nucleotides: 6. In DNA, the CDR3 is TGTGCCAGCCGACTAGCTGGGGAGACCCAGTACTTC. Its protein is CASRLAGETQYF. The complete variable domain, with remaining parts taken from reference TRBV19 and TRBJ2-5, reads DGGITQSPKYLFRKEGQNVTLSCEQNLNHDAMYWYRQDPGQGLRLIYYSQIVNDFQKGDIAEGYSVSREKKESFPLTVTSAQKNPTAFYLCASRLAGETQYFGPGTRLLVL.

This clonotype was seen once. The V and J genes are TRBV6-1 and TRBJ1-2; the match to TRBD1 covers 8 bases. CDR1 is MNHNS, CDR2 SASEGT, per germline. There are 13 residues in the CDR3. V shed 6 bases, J shed 4 bases, and the junction held 4 bases outside the gene matches. The CDR3 is CASSSGQGYGYTF. The CDR3 DNA follows: TGTGCCAGCAGCTCCGGACAGGGCTATGGCTACACCTTC.

The chain has TRBV12-3 or TRBV12-4 and TRBJ1-2; no reliable D call. The V and J ends lost 3 bases and 5 bases respectively, with 10 bases between them. The CDR3 extends over 13 amino acids. The CDR3 coding sequence is TGTGCCAGCAGTTTGGGTTTTCGTTATGGCTACACCTTC. Translated, it gives CASSLGFRYGYTF.

This clonotype rates as large. The chain couples TRBV29-1 to TRBJ2-7, with TRBD2 as a possible D gene (6 bases). CDR3 length: 13 amino acids. The germline CDR1 and CDR2 sequences are SQVTM and ANQGSEA. The V gene lost 4 bases and the J gene lost 1 base, with 11 bases spanning the gap. This chain's CDR3 is CSVVMAGSYEQYF. CDR3 coding DNA: TGCAGCGTTGTCATGGCGGGATCCTACGAGCAGTACTTC.

Judged by abundance, this clonotype is medium-sized. The chain employs TRBV19 and TRBJ2-3, with D perhaps matching TRBD1 or TRBD2 (6 bases each). V was trimmed by 9 bases and J by 5 bases, leaving 27 bases between them. The CDR3 extends over 17 amino acids. CDR1 and CDR2 (germline): LNHDA, SQIVND (reference sequence). CDR3 nucleotide sequence: TGTGCCAGCAAAACCATCCTCGGAGGGGGGAGCGAAGATACGCAGTATTTT. This encodes CASKTILGGGSEDTQYF.

This clonotype ranks as medium-sized. This chain uses TRBV12-3 or TRBV12-4 with TRBJ2-3; D remains unclear. V was cut by 3 bases and J by 0 bases, with 10 bases left in between. CDR3 length: 15 residues. The CDR3 bases are TGTGCCAGCAGTTTTGCGCAAACTAGCACAGATACGCAGTATTTT. It specifies CASSFAQTSTDTQYF.

The V and J genes are TRBV30 and TRBJ1-2; possible D gene TRBD1, 5 bases. Trimming left V 2 bases short and J 6 bases short, with 10 bases between. This CDR3 region has 12 residues. Germline CDR1 is GTSNPN and CDR2 is SVGIG (reference sequence). The CDR3: CAWSKWDDGYTF. The DNA of the CDR3 is TGTGCCTGGAGTAAGTGGGACGATGGCTACACCTTC.

The chain joins TRBV30 to TRBJ2-1, with D uncertain. Trimming stripped 4 bases from V and 6 bases from J, with 19 bases between. Germline V gene lookup returns CDR1 GTSNPN and CDR2 SVGIG (reference sequence). CDR3 length: 15 residues. DNA for the CDR3: TGTGCCTGGACTGAAGGTTTACTGATTTGCAATGAGCAGTTCTTC. Protein sequence: CAWTEGLLICNEQFF.

V gene TRBV12-3 or TRBV12-4 combines with J gene TRBJ2-3, with 11 bases aligning to TRBD2. The CDR3 loop spans 14 amino acids. V gave up 6 bases and J gave up 5 bases; unmatched junction bases: 4. CDR3 sequence reads: CASRKLAGVDTQYF. Written as DNA, the CDR3 is TGTGCCAGCAGGAAACTAGCGGGAGTAGATACGCAGTATTTT.

V usage is TRBV5-6 and J usage is TRBJ2-7, with TRBD1 matching 10 bases. V lost 5 bases, J lost 4 bases, and 6 bases stayed unmatched. The germline V gene has CDR1 SGHDT and CDR2 YYEEEE. The CDR3 runs to 14 residues. CDR3 in amino acids: CASRKRQGAYEQYF. In DNA, the CDR3 is TGTGCCAGCAGGAAAAGACAGGGGGCTTACGAGCAGTACTTC.

The chain joins TRBV19 to TRBJ1-5; D call uncertain. Trimming removed 0 bases at V and 5 bases at J, with 14 bases between. This CDR3 comprises 16 residues. Germline loops: CDR1 LNHDA, CDR2 SQIVND (reference sequence). The CDR3 spells CASSIERALVDQPQHF. The CDR3 DNA follows: TGTGCCAGTAGTATAGAAAGGGCCTTAGTTGATCAGCCCCAGCATTTT.

V gene TRBV6-1 combines with J gene TRBJ1-1; D is ambiguous. Germline CDR1 MNHNS, CDR2 SASEGT. Trimming pared 0 bases from V and 6 bases from J, leaving 11 bases between. CDR3 length: 14 amino acids. CDR3 coding DNA: TGTGCCAGCAGTGAAGCAGTCGCGGCCGCTGAAGCTTTCTTT. Its protein is CASSEAVAAAEAFF.

In this sample, this clonotype turned up a few times. The gene calls are TRBV6-6 and TRBJ1-1; no clear D. The CDR3 runs to 13 residues. Germline values: CDR1 MNHNY, CDR2 SVGAGI (reference sequence). The V gene lost 0 bases and the J gene lost 4 bases, with 6 bases spanning the gap. In DNA, the CDR3 is TGTGCCAGCAGTTACTCCGGGCGCACTGAAGCTTTCTTT. It is translated as CASSYSGRTEAFF.

This rearrangement joins TRBV6-1 to TRBJ2-2, with a possible D match to TRBD1 (7 bases). V lost 8 bases and J 5 bases, leaving 15 bases between the germline ends. The V gene's germline CDR1 is MNHNS and CDR2 SASEGT. The CDR3 consists of 14 residues. CDR3 bases: TGTGCCAGCCGCGGGGACAGCGGGACCGGGGAGCTGTTTTTT. Its protein product is CASRGDSGTGELFF.

This clonotype is medium-sized. This chain links TRBV6-5 with TRBJ2-1, with 14 nucleotides matching TRBD2. J lost 9 bases, V lost 5 bases, and 9 bases had no gene match. This CDR3 spans 16 amino acids. Germline CDR1 is MNHEY and CDR2 is SVGAGI. In DNA form, the CDR3 reads TGTGCCAGCAGTCCTACGGGACTAGCGGGAGTTGGTGAGCAGTTCTTC. Its protein product is CASSPTGLAGVGEQFF.

The rearrangement joins TRBV6-5 to TRBJ1-1; D is ambiguous. Trimming pared 6 bases from V and 0 bases from J, leaving 8 bases between. There are 13 residues in the CDR3. Germline CDR1 and CDR2: MNHEY and SVGAGI. The CDR3 nucleotides read TGTGCCAGCAGAGAGGGTTTGAACACTGAAGCTTTCTTT. It specifies CASREGLNTEAFF.

The chain is built from TRBV18 and TRBJ2-1, with 9 nucleotides matching TRBD2. The CDR3 consists of 16 residues. Germline values: CDR1 KGHSH, CDR2 LQKENI. Trimming removed 1 base from V and 3 bases from J; junction bases left unmatched: 4. The CDR3 loop reads CASSPRLAELYNEQFF. The CDR3 DNA reads as TGTGCCAGCTCACCACGACTAGCGGAGCTCTACAATGAGCAGTTCTTC.

This clonotype was counted between two and nine times. The rearrangement joins TRBV6-5 to TRBJ2-1, with 7 bases aligning to TRBD2. This CDR3 has 16 amino acids. The germline V gene has CDR1 MNHEY and CDR2 SVGAGI. V lost 5 bases to trimming and J lost 6 bases; unmatched junction nucleotides: 13. This chain's CDR3 is CASSRTGLLDRNEQFF. In DNA, the CDR3 is TGTGCCAGCAGTCGGACGGGACTACTCGACCGCAATGAGCAGTTCTTC.

The J gene is TRBJ2-5, the V gene TRBV18; D ambiguous. Germline CDR1 reads KGHSH; CDR2 reads LQKENI. This CDR3 has 13 amino acids. V was cut by 3 bases and J by 5 bases, with 10 bases left in between. Here the CDR3 reads CASSPGHLETQYF. Written as DNA, the CDR3 is TGTGCCAGCTCACCGGGCCATTTGGAGACCCAGTACTTC.

As concerns this clonotype: A much larger clone lies a single base off, so this may be a read error. The chain carries TRBV6-5 and TRBJ1-6, with D possibly TRBD1 on 6 matching bases. This CDR3 spans 13 amino acids. The V gene's germline CDR1 is MNHEY and CDR2 SVGAGI. The CDR3 is CASSGQSNSTLHF. DNA for the CDR3: TGTGCCAGCAGCGGACAGTCTAATTCAACCCTCCACTTT.

This sequence joins TRBV20-1 and TRBJ2-7; 14 bases are a match to TRBD2. V was clipped by 0 bases and J by 4 bases; unmatched bases: 8. The V gene's germline CDR1 is DFQATT and CDR2 SNEGSKA (reference sequence). The CDR3 runs to 17 residues. CDR3 residues: CSARDRLAGGKEYEQYF. In DNA, the CDR3 is TGCAGTGCTAGAGACCGACTAGCGGGAGGGAAGGAGTACGAGCAGTACTTC.

The rearrangement uses TRBV6-5 and TRBJ2-1; unclear D gene. V was pared by 5 bases and J by 15 bases, with 17 bases between. The germline gives CDR1 MNHEY, CDR2 SVGAGI. CDR3 length equals 12 residues. CDR3 in amino acids: CASSNLPGPLFF. The CDR3 nucleotides are TGTGCCAGCAGTAACTTACCGGGCCCGTTGTTCTTC.

This clonotype was detected once. V usage is TRBV30 and J usage is TRBJ1-1; D is undetermined. Germline V CDR1 and CDR2: GTSNPN, SVGIG (reference sequence). V lost 0 bases, J lost 4 bases, and 9 bases lay in between. This CDR3 is 13 amino acids long. CDR3 sequence: CAWSVSHLTEAFF. The CDR3 region has the DNA TGTGCCTGGAGTGTATCCCACCTCACTGAAGCTTTCTTT.

The chain employs TRBV5-1 and TRBJ2-3; D tentatively reads TRBD1 or TRBD2 (5 bases each). The CDR3 covers 21 residues. Germline V CDR1 and CDR2: SGHRS, YFSETQ. V was clipped by 0 bases and J by 3 bases, with 29 bases between them. Here the CDR3 reads CASSLEYSGGREQSPTDTQYF. CDR3 in DNA: TGCGCCAGCAGCTTGGAATACTCGGGCGGCAGGGAGCAGTCCCCAACAGATACGCAGTATTTT. The full variable domain, in which reference TRBV5-1 and TRBJ2-3 provide the parts outside the CDR3, is KAGVTQTPRYLIKTRGQQVTLSCSPISGHRSVSWYQQTPGQGLQFLFEYFSETQRNKGNFPGRFSGRQFSNSRSEMNVSTLELGDSALYLCASSLEYSGGREQSPTDTQYFGPGTRLTVL.